Sequencing of this T cell receptor (beta chain) was carried out in a study of beta chain features in type 1 diabetes. Overall study findings and caveats: Naive, central memory and Treg TCRB repertoires seemed to resemble each other more closely in patients than they did in healthy donors.

This clone was picked up a small number of times. What it binds is unknown. The CDR3 consists of 15 residues. V shed 4 bases, J shed 7 bases, and the junction held 9 bases outside the gene matches. In germline, CDR1 is LGHNA, CDR2 YNFKEQ. The study reverse transcribed the entire isolated RNA, so it sequenced expressed TCRB transcripts. The method was immunoSEQ multiplex PCR; TCRdb's version includes in-frame clones alone and lacks a portion of them. The table includes under 250,000 clones, about a tenth detected once. The chain recombines TRBV4-2 with TRBJ1-4, with 7 bases aligning to TRBD1. This TCR was recovered from a man between 18 and 29 years old in good health. The sample comprised central memory CD4+ T cells from blood. The DNA of the CDR3 is TGTGCCAGCAGCCCACCGGCACAGGGGAGTGAAAAACTGTTTTTT. Encoded protein: CASSPPAQGSEKLFF.